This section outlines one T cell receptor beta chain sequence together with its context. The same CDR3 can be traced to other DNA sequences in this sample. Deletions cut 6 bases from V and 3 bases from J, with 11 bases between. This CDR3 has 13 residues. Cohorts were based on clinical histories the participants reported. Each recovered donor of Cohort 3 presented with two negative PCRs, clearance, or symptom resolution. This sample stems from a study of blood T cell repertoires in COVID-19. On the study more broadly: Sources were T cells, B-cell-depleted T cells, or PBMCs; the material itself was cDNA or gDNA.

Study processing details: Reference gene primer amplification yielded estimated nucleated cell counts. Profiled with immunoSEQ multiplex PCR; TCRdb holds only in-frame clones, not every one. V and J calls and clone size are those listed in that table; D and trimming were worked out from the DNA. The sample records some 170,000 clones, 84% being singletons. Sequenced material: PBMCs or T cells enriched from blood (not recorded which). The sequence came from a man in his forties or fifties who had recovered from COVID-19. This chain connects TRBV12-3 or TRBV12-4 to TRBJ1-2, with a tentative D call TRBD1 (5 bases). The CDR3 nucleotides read TGTGCCAGCAGCCTCGACAGATACTATGGCTACACCTTC. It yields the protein CASSLDRYYGYTF.